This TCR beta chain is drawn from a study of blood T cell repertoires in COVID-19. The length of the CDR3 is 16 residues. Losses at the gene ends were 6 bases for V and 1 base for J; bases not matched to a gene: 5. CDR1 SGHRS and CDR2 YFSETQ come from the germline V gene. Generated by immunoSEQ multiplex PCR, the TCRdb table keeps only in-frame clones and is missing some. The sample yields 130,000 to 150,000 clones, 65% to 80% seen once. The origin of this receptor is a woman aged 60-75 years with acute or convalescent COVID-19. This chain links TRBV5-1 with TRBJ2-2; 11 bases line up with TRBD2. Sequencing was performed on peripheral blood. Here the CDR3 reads CASKGTSGVNTGELFF. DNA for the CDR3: TGCGCCAGCAAAGGGACTAGCGGAGTGAACACCGGGGAGCTGTTTTTT.